Shown below are 30 T cell receptor beta chains from a single sample sequenced in a study of radiation and T cells in renal cell carcinoma. Treatment noted: treatment-naive control, cytoreductive nephrectomy. The table came from immunoSEQ multiplex PCR; TCRdb's copy has only in-frame clones and leaves some out. The sample carries some 10,000 clones, 50% to 60% recorded once. The material sequenced was tumor tissue, taken from a patient whose treatment was nephrectomy without radiotherapy. The receptors were gathered from a man aged 40-50 years with renal cell carcinoma.

The chain uses TRBV5-6 and TRBJ2-5; 8 nucleotides align to TRBD1. Germline trimming cut 0 bases from V and 5 bases from J; bases unmatched to any gene: 3. This CDR3 contains 14 residues. The germline V gene has CDR1 SGHDT and CDR2 YYEEEE. CDR3 sequence: CASSLEQGVETQYF. In DNA, the CDR3 is TGTGCCAGCAGCTTGGAACAGGGGGTCGAGACCCAGTACTTC. Drawing the rest from reference TRBV5-6 and TRBJ2-5, the complete variable domain is DAGVTQSPTHLIKTRGQQVTLRCSPKSGHDTVSWYQQALGQGPQFIFQYYEEEERQRGNFPDRFSGHQFPNYSSELNVNALLLGDSALYLCASSLEQGVETQYFGPGTRLLVL.

The chain carries TRBV2 and TRBJ1-5, with D possibly matching TRBD1 (6 bases). The V gene's germline CDR1 is SNHLY and CDR2 FYNNEI. V was clipped by 6 bases and J by 3 bases, with 15 bases between them. The CDR3 contains 15 residues. The DNA of the CDR3 is TGTGCCAGCAGGGGGGGGACACTCCCCAATCAGCCCCAGCATTTT. It codes for CASRGGTLPNQPQHF.

V gene TRBV19 combines with J gene TRBJ1-6, with D possibly matching TRBD1 (5 bases). The CDR3 has 16 amino acids. V lost 7 bases and J lost 7, with 20 bases in between. Germline V gives CDR1 LNHDA, CDR2 SQIVND (reference sequence). CDR3 nucleotides: TGTGCCAGTAACGGGGAAAGACAGCACCCAAATTCACCCCTCCACTTT. Translating it yields CASNGERQHPNSPLHF.

V gene TRBV29-1 combines with J gene TRBJ2-7, with TRBD1 as a possible D gene (6 bases). The CDR3 extends over 16 amino acids. From germline, CDR1 is SQVTM and CDR2 ANQGSEA. Trimming cost V 3 bases and J 6 bases, with 24 bases left between them. CDR3 in DNA: TGCAGCGTTGAGGGGGACACAGAGTCTCGGGATAGCGAGCAGTACTTC. Translating gives CSVEGDTESRDSEQYF.

This clone occurred a few times. This chain links TRBV28 with TRBJ1-2; the match to TRBD1 covers 11 bases. This CDR3 contains 15 residues. V dropped 6 bases and J dropped 5; count of bases not matched to a gene: 8. The germline V gene has CDR1 MDHEN and CDR2 SYDVKM. The CDR3 bases are TGTGCCAGCAGAGGGACAGGGGGTACAGGGTATGGCTACACCTTC. It is translated as CASRGTGGTGYGYTF.

The rearrangement joins TRBV6-5 to TRBJ1-2, with D hard to call. CDR3 length equals 15 residues. V lost 7 bases, J lost 4 bases, and 19 bases lay in between. CDR1 and CDR2 from the germline V gene are MNHEY and SVGAGI. CDR3 region: CASTVGSGYRYGYTF. As DNA, the CDR3 is TGTGCCAGCACCGTAGGCTCGGGGTACCGCTATGGCTACACCTTC.

V usage is TRBV11-3 and J usage is TRBJ2-2, with D uncertain. Trimming took 5 bases from V and 3 from J, leaving 4 bases between them. This CDR3 spans 12 amino acids. Germline CDR1 and CDR2: SGHNT and YENEEA. The DNA of the CDR3 is TGTGCCAGCAGCGCTCACACCGGGGAGCTGTTTTTT. Protein: CASSAHTGELFF.

The chain links TRBV5-4 to TRBJ2-1; weak D call: TRBD2 (6 bases). Germline V gene data show CDR1 as SGHNT and CDR2 as YYREEE (reference sequence). V was shortened by 3 bases and J by 3 bases, with 13 bases between the two germline ends. This CDR3 spans 15 amino acids. The CDR3 protein is CASSSPLGGYNEQFF. Written as DNA, the CDR3 is TGTGCCAGCAGCTCGCCCTTGGGGGGCTACAATGAGCAGTTCTTC.

Comment on this clone: One end of the junction does not line up with germline, which may come from a read error. The chain is built from TRBV5-1 and TRBJ2-5; D possibly matches TRBD1 or TRBD2 (5 bases each). The CDR3 length is 15 residues. CDR1 SGHRS and CDR2 YFSETQ come from the germline V gene. The CDR3 region is CASSLTGRGQETQYF. In nucleotides, the CDR3 is TGTGCCAGCAGCTTGACGGGAAGGGGCCAAGAGACCCAGTACTTC.

J is TRBJ1-1 and V is TRBV30; D is perhaps TRBD1 (6 bases). The CDR3 consists of 13 residues. The V end was cut by 3 bases, the J end by 2 bases, with 10 bases between. CDR1 GTSNPN and CDR2 SVGIG come from the germline V gene (reference sequence). CDR3 residues: CAWRDSVNTEAFF. The CDR3, as DNA: TGTGCCTGGAGGGACAGCGTTAACACTGAAGCTTTCTTT. The variable domain in full, completed from reference TRBV30 and TRBJ1-1, reads SQTIHQWPATLVQPVGSPLSLECTVEGTSNPNLYWYRQAAGRGLQLLFYSVGIGQISSEVPQNLSASRPQDRQFILSSKKLLLSDSGFYLCAWRDSVNTEAFFGQGTRLTVV.

The CDR3 region is CASSLILGGRSYEQYF. The CDR3 bases are TGCGCCAGCAGCTTGATCTTAGGAGGGCGCTCCTACGAGCAGTACTTC. V usage is TRBV5-1 and J usage is TRBJ2-7; D is possibly TRBD2 (6 bases). Between the trimmed V and J ends, which lost 1 base and 0 bases, there was a span of 14 bases. CDR3 length equals 16 residues. CDR1 SGHRS and CDR2 YFSETQ come from the germline V gene. Full variable domain (outside the CDR3, taken from reference TRBV5-1 and TRBJ2-7): KAGVTQTPRYLIKTRGQQVTLSCSPISGHRSVSWYQQTPGQGLQFLFEYFSETQRNKGNFPGRFSGRQFSNSRSEMNVSTLELGDSALYLCASSLILGGRSYEQYFGPGTRLTVT.

There are a few counts of this clone. The gene calls are TRBV4-1 and TRBJ1-5; tentative D call: TRBD1 (5 bases). The CDR3 length is 14 residues. Trimming shortened V by 5 bases and J by 3 bases, and 11 bases separated the two germline ends. Germline V lookup: CDR1 MGHRA, CDR2 YSYEKL. The CDR3, as DNA: TGCGCCAGCAGCTGGGACCTGGTCAATCAGCCCCAGCATTTT. It translates to CASSWDLVNQPQHF.

This clone was recorded only once. V and J are TRBV18 and TRBJ2-3, with TRBD2 identical over 8 bases. CDR3 length: 15 residues. CDR1 and CDR2 (germline): KGHSH, LQKENI. Germline trimming cut 1 base from V and 0 bases from J; bases unmatched to any gene: 0. The CDR3 DNA reads as TGTGCCAGCTCACCACTAGCGGGAAGCACAGATACGCAGTATTTT. It is translated as CASSPLAGSTDTQYF.

Only a few counts were recorded for this clone. The chain has TRBV29-1 and TRBJ1-5; no clear D. The CDR3 sequence is 11 residues long. Trimming removed 6 bases from V and 11 bases from J, with 14 bases in between. CDR1 is SQVTM and CDR2 is ANQGSEA in the germline V gene. CDR3 sequence: CSVADLSTQHF. CDR3 bases: TGCAGCGTAGCAGACCTGTCGACCCAGCATTTT.

Of note for this clone: The junction departs from the called germline gene at one end, perhaps through a read error. The V and J genes are TRBV9 and TRBJ1-1, with TRBD1 as a possible D gene (5 bases). Germline CDR1 reads SGDLS; CDR2 reads YYNGEE. The CDR3 loop spans 14 amino acids. CDR3 region: CASSVERPEGKVNF. The CDR3 DNA is TGTGCCAGCAGCGTAGAACGTCCCGAGGGGAAAGTTAATTTT.

This clone counts as medium-sized. The chain employs TRBV9 and TRBJ2-1, with 8 bases matching TRBD2. V lost 1 base and J lost 3; bases outside the gene matches: 6. CDR1 is SGDLS and CDR2 is YYNGEE in the germline V gene. The CDR3 runs 16 residues. CDR3 DNA sequence: TGTGCCAGCAGCGTATTAGCGGGGTCCATCTACAATGAGCAGTTCTTC. Its protein product is CASSVLAGSIYNEQFF.

The rearrangement uses TRBV27 and TRBJ2-7; no reliable D call. The V end was cut by 7 bases, the J end by 0 bases, with 10 bases between. CDR3 size: 13 residues. Per the germline V gene, CDR1 is MNHEY and CDR2 is SMNVEV (reference sequence). Written as DNA, the CDR3 is TGTGCCAGCAAAGAGTTGAGCTCCTACGAGCAGTACTTC. Translation: CASKELSSYEQYF.

This chain connects TRBV19 to TRBJ2-4, with TRBD1 identical over 10 bases. This CDR3 spans 20 amino acids. V dropped 6 bases and J dropped 1; count of bases not matched to a gene: 18. Per the germline V gene, CDR1 is LNHDA and CDR2 is SQIVND (reference sequence). The chain's CDR3 is CASRRWRDRGQEVAKNIQYF. The CDR3 DNA sequence: TGTGCCAGTAGGCGGTGGAGGGACAGGGGCCAGGAGGTGGCCAAAAACATTCAGTACTTC.

This clone is medium-sized in the sample. The chain uses TRBV2 and TRBJ1-2, with D tentatively TRBD1 (5 bases). The length of the CDR3 is 14 residues. Germline-derived CDR1 and CDR2 are SNHLY and FYNNEI. V dropped 9 bases and J dropped 4 bases, with 18 bases sitting between them. CDR3 in amino acids: CARVMTAQGYGYTF. DNA of the CDR3: TGTGCCAGGGTTATGACAGCCCAGGGCTATGGCTACACCTTC.

This chain joins TRBV7-2 and TRBJ2-5; TRBD2 matches 9 bases. With 2 bases clipped from V and 4 bases from J, the junction kept 8 bases outside the gene matches. The CDR3 is 16 amino acids. Germline loops: CDR1 SGHTA, CDR2 FQGNSA. As DNA, the CDR3 is TGTGCCAGCAGCTTAACCTCTAGCGGGATGGGAGAGACCCAGTACTTC. Translation gives CASSLTSSGMGETQYF.

J is TRBJ2-3 and V is TRBV11-1; tentative D call: TRBD1 (6 bases). Per the germline V gene, CDR1 is SGHAT and CDR2 is FQDESV (reference sequence). V was pared by 5 bases and J by 1 base, with 10 bases between. The CDR3 is made up of 14 amino acids. The CDR3, as DNA: TGTGCCAGCAGCACAGGGTACGGCACAGATACGCAGTATTTT. Translating gives CASSTGYGTDTQYF.

The CDR3 spells CASSQGLAGAGETQYF. As DNA, the CDR3 is TGCGCCAGCAGCCAAGGTCTAGCGGGGGCAGGGGAGACCCAGTACTTC. The chain combines TRBV4-3 with TRBJ2-5, with 10 bases fitting TRBD2. This CDR3 region has 16 residues. Per germline, CDR1 LGHNA and CDR2 YSLEER. V shed 1 base and J 5 bases; nucleotides not matched to a gene: 7.

CDR3: CASRTGDSHTDTQYF. DNA of the CDR3: TGTGCCAGCAGGACCGGGGACAGCCACACAGATACGCAGTATTTT. The chain is built from TRBV9 and TRBJ2-3; 7 nucleotides line up with TRBD1. This CDR3 comprises 15 residues. The germline gives CDR1 SGDLS, CDR2 YYNGEE. Germline trimming cut 5 bases from V and 2 bases from J; bases unmatched to any gene: 8.

In its sample, this clone ranks as medium-sized (0.01 to 0.1%). The chain uses TRBV5-1 and TRBJ1-1; a possible D gene is TRBD1 (5 bases). V shed 5 bases and J shed 2 bases, with 16 bases lying between them. Germline CDR1 is SGHRS and CDR2 is YFSETQ. The CDR3 runs 15 residues. CDR3 in amino acids: CASSPGGARNTEAFF. CDR3 DNA sequence: TGCGCCAGCAGTCCGGGAGGGGCCAGAAACACTGAAGCTTTCTTT.

The chain joins TRBV7-9 to TRBJ2-1; TRBD2 matches at 10 bases. The V and J ends lost 3 bases and 5 bases, in that order; junction bases with no gene match: 4. The CDR3 is made up of 15 amino acids. Germline V CDR1 and CDR2: SEHNR, FQNEAQ (reference sequence). CDR3 sequence reads: CASSFRTSGHNEQFF. In nucleotides, the CDR3 is TGTGCCAGCAGCTTCAGGACTAGCGGCCACAATGAGCAGTTCTTC.

V is TRBV29-1 and J is TRBJ2-7; TRBD1 aligns across 8 bases. Germline lookup yields CDR1 SQVTM and CDR2 ANQGSEA. J lost 6 bases, V lost 5 bases, and 9 bases had no gene match. This CDR3 region has 13 residues. This chain's CDR3 is CSVMVQGAGEQYV. The CDR3 bases are TGCAGCGTTATGGTCCAGGGGGCGGGCGAGCAGTACGTC.

The rearrangement uses TRBV30 and TRBJ2-1; no reliable D call. Per the germline V gene, CDR1 is GTSNPN and CDR2 is SVGIG (reference sequence). V was pared by 3 bases and J by 7 bases, with 10 bases between. This CDR3 comprises 12 residues. The CDR3 nucleotides read TGTGCCTGGAGACTCCTTGGGAATGAGCAGTTCTTC. It encodes CAWRLLGNEQFF.

This clone was counted once. This chain links TRBV6-4 with TRBJ2-2; D ambiguous. In germline, CDR1 is MRHNA, CDR2 SNTAGT. Trimming took 2 bases from V and 3 from J, leaving 4 bases between them. The CDR3 consists of 13 residues. The CDR3 region has the DNA TGTGCCAGCAGTGACAGGGACACCGGGGAGCTGTTTTTT. Protein sequence: CASSDRDTGELFF.

This clone appeared a few times. CDR3 sequence: CASSERGRVTEAFF. The CDR3 DNA reads as TGTGCCAGCAGTGAACGGGGAAGGGTGACTGAAGCTTTCTTT. The rearrangement joins TRBV6-1 to TRBJ1-1; D ambiguous. V was cut by 2 bases and J by 5 bases, with 12 bases left in between. The CDR3 runs to 14 residues. CDR1 and CDR2 from the germline V gene are MNHNS and SASEGT.

The chain carries TRBV21-1 and TRBJ2-7; TRBD1, the table's D call, was not compared with the DNA. TRBV21-1 is flagged as a pseudogene. The CDR3 covers 17 residues. This chain's CDR3 is CASSKVGRPPFFEEQYV. CDR3 sequence (DNA): TGTGCCAGCAGCAAAGTCGGCAGGCCCCCATTCTTTGAAGAGCAGTACGTC.